The T cell receptor beta chain described here comes from a study of cytomegalovirus exposure and HLA in healthy donors. The PCR ran on 60 Vbeta and 13 Jbeta primers. This table comes from immunoSEQ multiplex PCR, and its TCRdb copy is limited to in-frame clones, with some not included. Of about 160,000 clones in the sample, 82% are singletons; the top ten hold about 1.6%. Source material: PBMCs. The TCR comes from a girl aged 5 to 17 in good health and CMV-seropositive.

Here the CDR3 DNA reads TGTGCCAGCAGTTTCTTAGCGGGTCTTAGCACAGATACGCAGTATTTT. Protein product: CASSFLAGLSTDTQYF. The V and J genes are TRBV27 and TRBJ2-3, with 7 positions matching TRBD2. This CDR3 has 16 residues. Germline V lookup: CDR1 MNHEY, CDR2 SMNVEV (reference sequence). Losses at the gene ends were 3 bases for V and 0 bases for J; bases not matched to a gene: 6.